These 19 T cell receptor beta chains share one sample of origin, sequenced in a study of early T cells in non-severe SARS-CoV-2 infection. Each CDR3 protein gets one entry after TCRdb re-called the 5' RACE reads with MiXCR. The sample lists roughly 34,000 distinct CDR3 sequences, roughly 7.1% occurring once. The material was whole blood, obtained at baseline. The receptors were sampled from an adult who was a healthcare worker with PCR-confirmed SARS-CoV-2 infection or an uninfected control (not recorded which).

There are many counts of this clonotype. The chain joins TRBV6-5 to TRBJ2-1; D unclear. CDR1 is MNHEY and CDR2 is SVGAGI in the germline V gene. The length of the CDR3 is 13 residues. Trimming removed 7 bases from V and 4 bases from J, with 11 bases in between. The CDR3: CASTDSVYNEQFF. The CDR3 region has the DNA TGTGCCAGCACAGATTCGGTTTACAATGAGCAGTTCTTC.

CDR3 coding DNA: TGCGCCAGCAGCTTGGAGGGTGCTGGTCCGTCCGAGCAGTACTTC. It encodes CASSLEGAGPSEQYF. V gene TRBV5-1 combines with J gene TRBJ2-7; D is uncertain. Germline assignment: CDR1 SGHRS and CDR2 YFSETQ. The length of the CDR3 is 15 residues. V lost 0 bases to trimming and J lost 6 bases, with 16 bases between them.

Many counts were recorded for this clonotype. The chain links TRBV20-1 to TRBJ1-6; tentative D call: TRBD1 (6 bases). The V gene lost 6 bases and the J gene lost 7 bases, with 19 bases spanning the gap. The germline V gene has CDR1 DFQATT and CDR2 SNEGSKA (reference sequence). The CDR3 has 15 amino acids. The CDR3 DNA is TGCAGTGCCCCGATCCGGGACATAAAAAATTCACCCCTCCACTTT. Protein product: CSAPIRDIKNSPLHF.

In its sample, this clonotype was seen many times. This chain connects TRBV6-2 or TRBV6-3 to TRBJ1-5, with D uncertain. The V and J ends lost 4 bases and 8 bases respectively, with 18 bases between them. CDR1 is MNHEY, CDR2 SVGEGT, per germline. The CDR3 runs 15 residues. The CDR3 bases are TGTGCCAGCAGTTCACCGACCGCACCCGGTGAGCCCCAGCATTTT. Encoded protein: CASSSPTAPGEPQHF.

V usage is TRBV29-1 and J usage is TRBJ2-1, with 8 bases identical to TRBD1. Losses at the gene ends were 4 bases for V and 9 bases for J; bases not matched to a gene: 8. The CDR3 consists of 13 residues. CDR1 and CDR2 (germline): SQVTM, ANQGSEA. The CDR3 sequence: CSVVGTGRSEQFF. The DNA of the CDR3 is TGCAGCGTTGTGGGGACAGGCCGGAGTGAGCAGTTCTTC.

This clonotype was seen repeatedly, ten times or more. The V call is TRBV7-2, the J call TRBJ2-2, with 8 bases fitting TRBD1. J lost 8 bases, V lost 3 bases, and 11 bases had no gene match. Germline CDR1 and CDR2: SGHTA and FQGNSA. The CDR3 is made up of 16 amino acids. The CDR3 loop is CASSFRQGSTPGELFF. CDR3 nucleotide sequence: TGTGCCAGCAGCTTTAGACAGGGGTCTACACCGGGGGAGCTGTTTTTT.

This clonotype was seen at least ten times. V is TRBV5-1 and J is TRBJ2-7; D is uncertain. The CDR3 has 14 residues. Trimming cost V 5 bases and J 3 bases, with 15 bases left between them. Germline assignment: CDR1 SGHRS and CDR2 YFSETQ. Written as DNA, the CDR3 is TGCGCCAGCAGTTACGCTCCCGAGGTCTACGAGCAGTACTTC. Translated: CASSYAPEVYEQYF.

This clonotype has only a few counts. The chain is built from TRBV7-2 and TRBJ2-1; no reliable D call. The V end was cut by 3 bases, the J end by 6 bases, with 3 bases between. The germline V gene has CDR1 SGHTA and CDR2 FQGNSA. The CDR3 is made up of 11 amino acids. The CDR3 sequence is CASSLVNEQFF. CDR3 bases: TGTGCCAGCAGCTTGGTCAATGAGCAGTTCTTC.

There are a few counts of this clonotype. This rearrangement joins TRBV11-2 to TRBJ2-5, with D possibly matching TRBD2 (6 bases). Germline CDR1 and CDR2: SGHAT and FQNNGV. This CDR3 comprises 15 residues. Trimming shortened V by 0 bases and J by 4 bases, and 12 bases separated the two germline ends. CDR3 nucleotide sequence: TGTGCCAGCAGCTTAGAACTGGGGCGGGGAGAGACCCAGTACTTC. This sequence encodes CASSLELGRGETQYF.

This clonotype was counted at least ten times. This chain uses TRBV6-1 with TRBJ1-2, with no clear D. Trimming removed 0 bases at V and 7 bases at J, with 15 bases between. This CDR3 has 15 residues. Per the germline V gene, CDR1 is MNHNS and CDR2 is SASEGT. DNA of the CDR3: TGTGCCAGCAGTGAAGCCAATTTCGCCAGTGGTGGCTACACCTTC. Protein: CASSEANFASGGYTF.

The V and J genes are TRBV29-1 and TRBJ2-3, with 9 positions matching TRBD2. Germline CDR1 is SQVTM and CDR2 is ANQGSEA. The CDR3 length is 15 residues. The V and J ends lost 1 base and 4 bases, in that order; junction bases with no gene match: 6. Here the CDR3 DNA reads TGCAGCGTTGAAGTGGTAGCGGGAGAGGCAGATACGCAGTATTTT. Amino acids: CSVEVVAGEADTQYF.

Ten or more counts support this clonotype. The chain uses TRBV19 and TRBJ1-5; 7 nucleotides agree with TRBD1. Germline assignment: CDR1 LNHDA and CDR2 SQIVND (reference sequence). With V trimmed by 3 bases and J by 7 bases, 9 bases remained unmatched. The CDR3 has 15 amino acids. The CDR3 loop reads CASSMDRRREQPQHF. The DNA of the CDR3 is TGTGCCAGTAGTATGGACAGGAGGAGAGAACAGCCCCAGCATTTT.

Many counts were recorded for this clonotype. The genes are TRBV7-3 and TRBJ2-7, with 8 bases matching TRBD2. Germline assignment: CDR1 SGHTA and CDR2 FQGTGA. V gave up 4 bases and J gave up 3 bases; unmatched junction bases: 8. The CDR3 is made up of 15 amino acids. The CDR3 spells CASSSLPGLGYEQYF. The CDR3 region has the DNA TGTGCCAGCAGCTCCTTACCGGGACTAGGCTACGAGCAGTACTTC.

The V and J genes are TRBV28 and TRBJ2-3; D unresolved. V shed 3 bases and J shed 6 bases, with 13 bases lying between them. This CDR3 comprises 14 residues. Germline-derived CDR1 and CDR2 are MDHEN and SYDVKM. CDR3 nucleotide sequence: TGTGCCAGCAGTTTTCTCACTTTACGGGATACGCAGTATTTT. Amino acid sequence: CASSFLTLRDTQYF.

The V gene is TRBV7-2, the J gene TRBJ2-7, with D unresolved. V gave up 5 bases and J gave up 2 bases, with 10 bases separating them. The length of the CDR3 is 13 residues. The germline V gene encodes CDR1 SGHTA and CDR2 FQGNSA. CDR3 region: CASSKVQTYEQYF. Written as DNA, the CDR3 is TGTGCCAGCAGCAAGGTACAGACCTACGAGCAGTACTTC.

The V call is TRBV15, the J call TRBJ2-3, with 10 bases lining up with TRBD1. Germline loops: CDR1 LNHNV, CDR2 YYDKDF (reference sequence). CDR3 size: 14 residues. The junction had 7 bases not matched to a gene; V was cut back by 8 bases and J by 5 bases. CDR3 sequence reads: CATGTGVRGDTQYF. Here the CDR3 DNA reads TGTGCCACCGGGACAGGGGTCCGGGGAGATACGCAGTATTTT.

In this sample, this clonotype turned up many times. V is TRBV7-9 and J is TRBJ1-2, with D unresolved. This CDR3 comprises 15 residues. CDR1 and CDR2 from the germline V gene are SEHNR and FQNEAQ (reference sequence). The V end was cut by 1 base, the J end by 7 bases, with 16 bases between. The DNA of the CDR3 is TGTGCCAGCAGCTTAGATGCGACCACCTATAGTGGCTACACCTTC. Protein sequence: CASSLDATTYSGYTF.

This clonotype was seen repeatedly, ten times or more. The junction does not match germline at one end; this may be a read error. The chain recombines TRBV7-7 with TRBJ2-5; 9 nucleotides agree with TRBD2. The germline V gene has CDR1 SSHAT and CDR2 FNYEAQ (reference sequence). This CDR3 spans 18 amino acids. The DNA for the CDR3 is TGTGCTAGCAGCTTACGCCCGCAGACTAGCGGAGCCCAAGAGACCCAGTACTTC. Translating it yields CASSLRPQTSGAQETQYF.

The rearrangement joins TRBV6-2 or TRBV6-3 to TRBJ2-3; D possibly uses TRBD1 or TRBD2 (5 bases each). The V end was cut by 2 bases, the J end by 0 bases, with 12 bases between. The CDR3 spans 16 residues. Germline V lookup: CDR1 MNHEY, CDR2 SVGEGT. CDR3 in amino acids: CASSYVLGESTDTQYF. The CDR3 coding sequence is TGTGCCAGCAGTTACGTTCTGGGGGAGAGCACAGATACGCAGTATTTT.